This T cell receptor (beta chain) was sequenced during a study of identical twins. All donors were healthy, and all were Caucasian. cDNA molecules carried unique molecular identifiers, and template switching added a universal primer site. One entry per CDR3 protein, called by TCRdb with MiXCR from the 5' RACE reads. Of a few hundred thousand distinct CDR3 sequences listed, nearly 10% are singletons. A few counts support this clonotype. This CDR3 has 15 amino acids. V dropped 4 bases and J dropped 12 bases, with 22 bases sitting between them. Germline V lookup: CDR1 MNHEY, CDR2 SVGAGI. This sample was shared with a second study, whose subject was yellow fever vaccine responses in identical twins.

The origin of this receptor is a woman aged 18-29 years in good health. Sequences were obtained from PBMCs. The chain uses TRBV6-5 and TRBJ2-4, with D possibly matching TRBD2 (5 bases). The CDR3 protein is CASSSSRLAEGTQYF. Here the CDR3 DNA reads TGTGCCAGCAGTTCTTCTAGACTGGCAGAGGGAACTCAGTACTTC.